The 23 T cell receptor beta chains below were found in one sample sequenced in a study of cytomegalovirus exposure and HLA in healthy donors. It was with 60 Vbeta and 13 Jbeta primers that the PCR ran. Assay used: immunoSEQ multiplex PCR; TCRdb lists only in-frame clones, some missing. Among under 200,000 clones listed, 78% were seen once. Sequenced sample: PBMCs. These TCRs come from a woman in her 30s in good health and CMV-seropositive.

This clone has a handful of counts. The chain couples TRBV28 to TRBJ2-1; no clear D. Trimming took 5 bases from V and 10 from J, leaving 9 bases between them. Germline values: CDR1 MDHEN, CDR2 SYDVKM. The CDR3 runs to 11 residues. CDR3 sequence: CASSLLGEQFF. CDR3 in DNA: TGTGCCAGCAGTCTCCTAGGAGAGCAGTTCTTC.

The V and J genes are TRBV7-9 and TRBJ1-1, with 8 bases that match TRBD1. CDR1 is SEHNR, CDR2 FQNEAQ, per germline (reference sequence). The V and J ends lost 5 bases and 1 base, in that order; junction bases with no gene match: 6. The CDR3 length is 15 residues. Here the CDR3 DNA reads TGTGCCAGCAGCAGTAGACAGGGGTCGAACACTGAAGCTTTCTTT. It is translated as CASSSRQGSNTEAFF.

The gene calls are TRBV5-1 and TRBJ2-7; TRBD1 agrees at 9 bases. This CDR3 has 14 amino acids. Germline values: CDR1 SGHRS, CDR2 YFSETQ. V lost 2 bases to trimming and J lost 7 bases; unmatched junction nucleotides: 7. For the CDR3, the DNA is TGCGCCAGCAGCTTCGGGACAGGGCTAACTGAGCAGTACTTC. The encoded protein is CASSFGTGLTEQYF.

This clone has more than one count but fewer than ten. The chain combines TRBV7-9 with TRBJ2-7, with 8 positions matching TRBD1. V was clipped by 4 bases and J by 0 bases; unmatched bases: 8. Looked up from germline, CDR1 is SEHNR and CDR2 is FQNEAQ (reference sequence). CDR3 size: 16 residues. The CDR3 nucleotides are TGTGCCAGCAGCTACTATGGACAGGGATACTCCTACGAGCAGTACTTC. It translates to CASSYYGQGYSYEQYF.

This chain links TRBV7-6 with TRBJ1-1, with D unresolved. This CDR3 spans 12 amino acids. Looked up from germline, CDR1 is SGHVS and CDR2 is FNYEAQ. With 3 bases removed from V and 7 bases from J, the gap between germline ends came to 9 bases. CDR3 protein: CASSLGSGEAFF. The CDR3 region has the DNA TGTGCCAGCAGCTTGGGCTCAGGTGAAGCTTTCTTT.

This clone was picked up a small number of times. CDR3 sequence: CSVEDASYEQYF. The CDR3 DNA reads TGCAGCGTTGAAGATGCCTCTTACGAGCAGTACTTC. The gene calls are TRBV29-1 and TRBJ2-5; D is ambiguous. The J call may be wrong; the DNA end is better matched by TRBJ2-7. The CDR3 is made up of 12 amino acids. From germline, CDR1 is SQVTM and CDR2 ANQGSEA.

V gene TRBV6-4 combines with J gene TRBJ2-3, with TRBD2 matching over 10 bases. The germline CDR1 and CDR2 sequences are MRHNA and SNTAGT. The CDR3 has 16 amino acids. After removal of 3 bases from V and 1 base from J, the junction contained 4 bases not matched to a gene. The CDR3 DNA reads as TGTGCCAGCAGTGAAACTCTAGCGGGGGGCACAGATACGCAGTATTTT. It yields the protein CASSETLAGGTDTQYF.

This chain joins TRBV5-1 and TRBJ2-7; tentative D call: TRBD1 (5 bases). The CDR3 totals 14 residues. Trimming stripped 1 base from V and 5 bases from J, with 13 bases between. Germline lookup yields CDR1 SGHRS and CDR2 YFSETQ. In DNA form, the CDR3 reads TGCGCCAGCAGCTTGCTCCCAGGGCAGCACGAGCAGTACTTC. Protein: CASSLLPGQHEQYF.

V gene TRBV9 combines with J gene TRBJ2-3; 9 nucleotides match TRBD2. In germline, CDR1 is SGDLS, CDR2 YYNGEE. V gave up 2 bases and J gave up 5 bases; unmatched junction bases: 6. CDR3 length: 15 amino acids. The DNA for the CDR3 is TGTGCCAGCAGCGTTTTGGGCGGGGGGGAAGATACGCAGTATTTT. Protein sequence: CASSVLGGGEDTQYF.

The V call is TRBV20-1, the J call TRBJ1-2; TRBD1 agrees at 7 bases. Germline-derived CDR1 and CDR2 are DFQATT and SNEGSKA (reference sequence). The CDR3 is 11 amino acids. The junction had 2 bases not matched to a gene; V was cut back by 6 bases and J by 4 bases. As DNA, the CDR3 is TGCAGTGCCCAGGGGGGCTATGGCTACACCTTC. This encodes CSAQGGYGYTF.

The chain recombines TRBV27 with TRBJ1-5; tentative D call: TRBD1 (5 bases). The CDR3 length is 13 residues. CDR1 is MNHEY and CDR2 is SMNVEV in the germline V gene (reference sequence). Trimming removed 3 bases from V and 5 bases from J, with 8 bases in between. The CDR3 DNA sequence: TGTGCCAGCAGTTTGGACACGTATCAGCCCCAGCATTTT. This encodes CASSLDTYQPQHF.

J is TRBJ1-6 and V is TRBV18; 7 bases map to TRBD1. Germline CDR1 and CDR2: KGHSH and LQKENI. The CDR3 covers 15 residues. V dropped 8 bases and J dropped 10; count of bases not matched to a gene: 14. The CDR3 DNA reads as TGTGCCAGCGCGCCCGGGACAGCCGCAGGGTCACCCCTCCACTTT. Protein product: CASAPGTAAGSPLHF.

The CDR3 sequence is CASSFGSDSPLHF. DNA for the CDR3: TGTGCCAGCAGCTTTGGAAGCGATTCACCCCTCCACTTT. The chain joins TRBV7-2 to TRBJ1-6, with D unresolved. The CDR3 is 13 amino acids. Between the trimmed V and J ends, which lost 3 bases and 8 bases, there was a span of 8 bases. Germline values: CDR1 SGHTA, CDR2 FQGNSA.

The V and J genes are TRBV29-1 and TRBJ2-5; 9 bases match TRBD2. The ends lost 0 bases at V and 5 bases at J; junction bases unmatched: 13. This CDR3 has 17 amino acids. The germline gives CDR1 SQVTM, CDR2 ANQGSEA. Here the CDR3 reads CSVEEPGGAGGLETQYF. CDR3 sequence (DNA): TGCAGCGTTGAAGAACCCGGGGGAGCGGGGGGCTTGGAGACCCAGTACTTC.

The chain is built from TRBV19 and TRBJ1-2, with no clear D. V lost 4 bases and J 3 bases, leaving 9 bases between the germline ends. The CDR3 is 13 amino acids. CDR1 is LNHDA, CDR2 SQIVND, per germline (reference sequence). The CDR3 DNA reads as TGTGCCAGTAGTAAGACGCGGGACTATGGCTACACCTTC. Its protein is CASSKTRDYGYTF.

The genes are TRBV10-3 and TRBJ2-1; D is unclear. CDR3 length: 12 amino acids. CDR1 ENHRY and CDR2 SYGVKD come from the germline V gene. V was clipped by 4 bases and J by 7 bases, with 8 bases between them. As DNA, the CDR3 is TGTGCCATCAGTGGGGCCTTAAATGAGCAGTTCTTC. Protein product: CAISGALNEQFF.

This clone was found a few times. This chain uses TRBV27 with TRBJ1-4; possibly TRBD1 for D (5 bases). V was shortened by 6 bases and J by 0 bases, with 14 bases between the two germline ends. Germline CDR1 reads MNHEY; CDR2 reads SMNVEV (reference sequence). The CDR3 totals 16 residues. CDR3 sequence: CASRNWGGATNEKLFF. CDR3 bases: TGTGCCAGCAGAAACTGGGGGGGTGCAACTAATGAAAAACTGTTTTTT. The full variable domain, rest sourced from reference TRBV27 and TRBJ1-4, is EAQVTQNPRYLITVTGKKLTVTCSQNMNHEYMSWYRQDPGLGLRQIYYSMNVEVTDKGDVPEGYKVSRKEKRNFPLILESPSPNQTSLYFCASRNWGGATNEKLFFGSGTQLSVL.

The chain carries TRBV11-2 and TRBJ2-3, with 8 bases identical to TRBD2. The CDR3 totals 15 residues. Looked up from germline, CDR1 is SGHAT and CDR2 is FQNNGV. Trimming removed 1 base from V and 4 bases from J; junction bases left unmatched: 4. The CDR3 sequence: CASSLVRGLADTQYF. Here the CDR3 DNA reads TGTGCCAGCAGCTTAGTAAGGGGACTAGCAGATACGCAGTATTTT.

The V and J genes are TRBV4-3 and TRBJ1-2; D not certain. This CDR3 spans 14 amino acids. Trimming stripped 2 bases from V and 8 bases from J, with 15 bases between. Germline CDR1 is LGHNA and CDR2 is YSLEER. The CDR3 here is CASSQHGREKGYTF. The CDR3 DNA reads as TGCGCCAGCAGCCAACACGGCCGGGAAAAAGGCTACACCTTC.

CDR3 DNA sequence: TGTGCCACCAGCAGGGAAGGGACTAGCAATGGGTATGAGCAGTTCTTC. Translated, it gives CATSREGTSNGYEQFF. The chain combines TRBV15 with TRBJ2-1; the match to TRBD2 covers 9 bases. The ends lost 3 bases at V and 8 bases at J; junction bases unmatched: 11. The germline gives CDR1 LNHNV, CDR2 YYDKDF (reference sequence). The CDR3 is 16 residues long.

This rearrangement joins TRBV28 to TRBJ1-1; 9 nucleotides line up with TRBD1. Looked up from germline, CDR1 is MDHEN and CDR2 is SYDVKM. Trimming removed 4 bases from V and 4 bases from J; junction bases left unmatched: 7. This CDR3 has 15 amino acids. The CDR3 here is CASSSNMDRGTEAFF. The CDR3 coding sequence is TGTGCCAGCAGTTCGAACATGGACAGGGGCACTGAAGCTTTCTTT.

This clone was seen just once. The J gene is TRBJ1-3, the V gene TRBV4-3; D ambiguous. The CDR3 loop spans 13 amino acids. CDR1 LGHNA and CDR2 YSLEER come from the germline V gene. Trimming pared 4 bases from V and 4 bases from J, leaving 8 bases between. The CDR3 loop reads CASSPRLGNTIYF. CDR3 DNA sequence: TGCGCCAGCAGCCCCCGGTTAGGAAACACCATATATTTT.

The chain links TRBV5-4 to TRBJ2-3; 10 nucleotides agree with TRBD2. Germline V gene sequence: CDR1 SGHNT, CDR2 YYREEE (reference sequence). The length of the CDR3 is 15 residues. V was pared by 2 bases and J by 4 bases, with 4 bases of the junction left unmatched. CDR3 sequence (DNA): TGTGCCAGCAGCTTTGGACTAGCGGTCCCAGATACGCAGTATTTT. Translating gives CASSFGLAVPDTQYF.